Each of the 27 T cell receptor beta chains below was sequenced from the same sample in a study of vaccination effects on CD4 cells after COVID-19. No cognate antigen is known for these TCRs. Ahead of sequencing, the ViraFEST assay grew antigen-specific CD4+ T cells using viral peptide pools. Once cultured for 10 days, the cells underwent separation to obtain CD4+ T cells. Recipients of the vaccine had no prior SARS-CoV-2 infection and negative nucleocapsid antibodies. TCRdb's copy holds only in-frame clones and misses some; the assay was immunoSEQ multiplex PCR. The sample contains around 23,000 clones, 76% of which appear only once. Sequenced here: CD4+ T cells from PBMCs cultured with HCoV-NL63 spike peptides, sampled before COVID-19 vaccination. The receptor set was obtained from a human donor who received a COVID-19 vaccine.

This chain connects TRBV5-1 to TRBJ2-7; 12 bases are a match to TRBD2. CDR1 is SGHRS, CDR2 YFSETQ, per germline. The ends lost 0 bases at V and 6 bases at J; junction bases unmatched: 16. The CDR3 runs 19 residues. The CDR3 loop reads CASSLVRFRASGRALEQYF. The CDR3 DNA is TGCGCCAGCAGCTTGGTGAGGTTTCGGGCTAGCGGGAGGGCCCTCGAGCAGTACTTC. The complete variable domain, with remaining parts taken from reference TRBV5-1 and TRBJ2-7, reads KAGVTQTPRYLIKTRGQQVTLSCSPISGHRSVSWYQQTPGQGLQFLFEYFSETQRNKGNFPGRFSGRQFSNSRSEMNVSTLELGDSALYLCASSLVRFRASGRALEQYFGPGTRLTVT.

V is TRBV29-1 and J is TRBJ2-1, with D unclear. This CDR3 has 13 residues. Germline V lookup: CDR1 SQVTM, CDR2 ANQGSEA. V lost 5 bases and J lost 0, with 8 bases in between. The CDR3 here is CSVQGSSYNEQFF. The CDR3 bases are TGCAGCGTTCAAGGGTCCTCCTACAATGAGCAGTTCTTC.

The CDR3 region is CASSLIGGDEQYF. The CDR3 DNA reads as TGTGCCAGCAGCCTCATTGGGGGCGACGAGCAGTACTTC. The V call is TRBV12-3 or TRBV12-4, the J call TRBJ2-7, with D maybe TRBD1 (6 bases). This CDR3 contains 13 residues. V was cut by 6 bases and J by 5 bases, with 14 bases left in between.

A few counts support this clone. This CDR3 is CASKFLGTGTMNTEAFF. The CDR3 nucleotides are TGTGCCAGCAAGTTTTTGGGGACAGGGACCATGAACACTGAAGCTTTCTTT. This sequence joins TRBV2 and TRBJ1-1, with 9 bases lining up with TRBD1. V lost 7 bases and J lost 0; bases outside the gene matches: 12. The CDR3 extends over 17 amino acids. Germline assignment: CDR1 SNHLY and CDR2 FYNNEI.

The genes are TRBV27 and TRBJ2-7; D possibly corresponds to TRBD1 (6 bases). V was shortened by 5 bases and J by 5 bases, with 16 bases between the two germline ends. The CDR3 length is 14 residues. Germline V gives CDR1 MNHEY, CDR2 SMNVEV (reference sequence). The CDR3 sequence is CASSRQDTRDEQYF. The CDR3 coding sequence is TGTGCCAGCAGTCGACAGGACACACGGGACGAGCAGTACTTC.

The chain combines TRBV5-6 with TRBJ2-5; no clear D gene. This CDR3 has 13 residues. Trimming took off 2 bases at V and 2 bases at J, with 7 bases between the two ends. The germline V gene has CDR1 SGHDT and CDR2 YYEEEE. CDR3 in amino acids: CASSLTVQETQYF. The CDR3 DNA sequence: TGTGCCAGCAGCTTAACAGTTCAAGAGACCCAGTACTTC. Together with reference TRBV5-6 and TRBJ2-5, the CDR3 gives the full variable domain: DAGVTQSPTHLIKTRGQQVTLRCSPKSGHDTVSWYQQALGQGPQFIFQYYEEEERQRGNFPDRFSGHQFPNYSSELNVNALLLGDSALYLCASSLTVQETQYFGPGTRLLVL.

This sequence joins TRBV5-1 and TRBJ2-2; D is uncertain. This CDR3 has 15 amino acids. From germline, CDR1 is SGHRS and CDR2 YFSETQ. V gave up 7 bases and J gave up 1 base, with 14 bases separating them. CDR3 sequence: CASGYEAVNTGELFF. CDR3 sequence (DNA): TGCGCCAGCGGGTATGAGGCCGTGAACACCGGGGAGCTGTTTTTT.

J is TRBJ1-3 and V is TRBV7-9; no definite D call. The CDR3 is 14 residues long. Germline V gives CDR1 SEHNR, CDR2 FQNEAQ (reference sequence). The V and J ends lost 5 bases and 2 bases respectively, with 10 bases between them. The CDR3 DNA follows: TGTGCCAGCAGCCTCGATCGAGCTGGAAACACCATATATTTT. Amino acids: CASSLDRAGNTIYF.

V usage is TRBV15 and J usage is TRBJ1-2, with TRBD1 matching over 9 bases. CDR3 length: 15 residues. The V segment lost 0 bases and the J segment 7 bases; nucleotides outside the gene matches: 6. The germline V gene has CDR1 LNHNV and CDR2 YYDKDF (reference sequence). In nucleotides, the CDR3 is TGTGCCACCAGCAGAGATTTCACAGGGGGCGGTGGCTACACCTTC. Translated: CATSRDFTGGGGYTF.

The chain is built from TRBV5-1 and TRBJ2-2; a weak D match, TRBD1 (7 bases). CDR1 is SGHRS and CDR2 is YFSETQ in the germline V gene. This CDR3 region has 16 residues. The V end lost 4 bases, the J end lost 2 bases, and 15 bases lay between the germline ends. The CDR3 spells CASSRRDSLNTGELFF. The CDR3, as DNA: TGCGCCAGCAGCCGGCGGGACAGTTTAAACACCGGGGAGCTGTTTTTT.

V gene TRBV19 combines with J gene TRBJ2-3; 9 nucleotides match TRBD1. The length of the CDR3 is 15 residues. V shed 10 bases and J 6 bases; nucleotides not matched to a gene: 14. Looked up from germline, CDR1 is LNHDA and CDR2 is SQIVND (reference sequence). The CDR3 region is CATQTGTGKSDTQYF. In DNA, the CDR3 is TGTGCCACCCAAACTGGGACAGGGAAATCGGATACGCAGTATTTT.

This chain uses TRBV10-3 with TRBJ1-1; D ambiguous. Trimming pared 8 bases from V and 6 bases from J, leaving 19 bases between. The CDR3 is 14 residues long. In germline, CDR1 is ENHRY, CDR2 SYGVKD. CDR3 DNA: TGTGCCATCGGGAATTTGGGAGGGAAGCCTGAAGCTTTCTTT. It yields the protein CAIGNLGGKPEAFF.

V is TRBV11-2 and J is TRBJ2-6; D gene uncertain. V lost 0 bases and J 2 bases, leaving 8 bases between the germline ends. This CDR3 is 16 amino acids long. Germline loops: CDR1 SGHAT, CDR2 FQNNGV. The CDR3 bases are TGTGCCAGCAGCTTAGATATGGGAACTGGGGCCAACGTCCTGACTTTC. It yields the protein CASSLDMGTGANVLTF. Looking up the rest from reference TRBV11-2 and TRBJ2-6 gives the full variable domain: EAGVAQSPRYKIIEKRQSVAFWCNPISGHATLYWYQQILGQGPKLLIQFQNNGVVDDSQLPKDRFSAERLKGVDSTLKIQPAKLEDSAVYLCASSLDMGTGANVLTFGAGSRLTVL.

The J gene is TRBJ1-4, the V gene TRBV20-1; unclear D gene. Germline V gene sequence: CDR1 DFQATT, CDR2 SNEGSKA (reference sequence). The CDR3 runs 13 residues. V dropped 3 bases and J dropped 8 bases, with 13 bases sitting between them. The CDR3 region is CSASRQAREKLFF. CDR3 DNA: TGCAGTGCTAGTCGGCAGGCAAGGGAAAAACTGTTTTTT.

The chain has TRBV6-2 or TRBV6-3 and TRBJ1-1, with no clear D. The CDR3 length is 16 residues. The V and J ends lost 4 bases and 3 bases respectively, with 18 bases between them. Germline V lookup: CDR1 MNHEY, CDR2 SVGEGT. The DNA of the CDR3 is TGTGCCAGCAGTTCCGGGCCCACGAGGAAGGACACTGAAGCTTTCTTT. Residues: CASSSGPTRKDTEAFF.

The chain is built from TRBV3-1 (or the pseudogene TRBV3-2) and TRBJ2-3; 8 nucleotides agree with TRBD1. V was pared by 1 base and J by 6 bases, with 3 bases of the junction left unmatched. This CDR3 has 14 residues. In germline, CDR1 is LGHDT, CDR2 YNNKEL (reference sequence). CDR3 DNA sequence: TGTGCCAGCAGCCAAGGGACAGGGCGGGATACGCAGTATTTT. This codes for CASSQGTGRDTQYF.

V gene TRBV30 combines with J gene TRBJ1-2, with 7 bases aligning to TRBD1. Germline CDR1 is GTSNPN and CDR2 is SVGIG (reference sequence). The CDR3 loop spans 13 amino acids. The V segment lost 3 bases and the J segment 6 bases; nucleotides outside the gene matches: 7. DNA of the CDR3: TGTGCCTGGAGCGCATCGACAGGGAATGGCTACACCTTC. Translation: CAWSASTGNGYTF.

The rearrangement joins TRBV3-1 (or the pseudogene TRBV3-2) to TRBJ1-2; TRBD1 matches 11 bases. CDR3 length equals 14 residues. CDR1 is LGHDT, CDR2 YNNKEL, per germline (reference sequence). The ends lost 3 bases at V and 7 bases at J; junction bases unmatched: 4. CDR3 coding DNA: TGTGCCAGCAGCCAGGACAGGGGGCATGGTGGCTACACCTTC. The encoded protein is CASSQDRGHGGYTF.

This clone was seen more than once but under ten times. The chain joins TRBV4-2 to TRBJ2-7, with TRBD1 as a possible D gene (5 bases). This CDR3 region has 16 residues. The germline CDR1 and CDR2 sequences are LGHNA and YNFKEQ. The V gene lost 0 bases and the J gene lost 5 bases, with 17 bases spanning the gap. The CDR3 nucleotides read TGTGCCAGCAGCCAAGATCCAGGGCCAGCTCGCGACGAGCAGTACTTC. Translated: CASSQDPGPARDEQYF.

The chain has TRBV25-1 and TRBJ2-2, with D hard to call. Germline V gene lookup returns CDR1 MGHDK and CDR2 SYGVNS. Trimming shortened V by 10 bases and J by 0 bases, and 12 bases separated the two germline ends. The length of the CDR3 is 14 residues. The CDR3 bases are TGTGCCACCCGGACGATATCGAACACCGGGGAGCTGTTTTTT. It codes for CATRTISNTGELFF.

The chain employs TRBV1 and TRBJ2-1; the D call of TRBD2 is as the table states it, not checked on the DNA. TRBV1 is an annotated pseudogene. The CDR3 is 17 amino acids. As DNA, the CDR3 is TGCACCAGCAGCCGCGGACTAGCGGGAGGAATGCTGGATGAGCAGTTCTTC. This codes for CTSSRGLAGGMLDEQFF.

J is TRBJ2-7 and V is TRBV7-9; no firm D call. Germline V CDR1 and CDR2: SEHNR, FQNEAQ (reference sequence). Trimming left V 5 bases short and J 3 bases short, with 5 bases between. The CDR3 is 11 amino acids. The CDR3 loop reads CASSLYYEQYF. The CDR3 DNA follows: TGTGCCAGCAGCCTTTACTACGAGCAGTACTTC.

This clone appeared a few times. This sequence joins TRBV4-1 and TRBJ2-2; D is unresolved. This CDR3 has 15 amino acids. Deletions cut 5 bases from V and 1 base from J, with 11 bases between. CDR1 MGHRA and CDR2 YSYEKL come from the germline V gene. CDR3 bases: TGCGCCAGCAGCGGCCGTAGTGGGAACACCGGGGAGCTGTTTTTT. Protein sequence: CASSGRSGNTGELFF.

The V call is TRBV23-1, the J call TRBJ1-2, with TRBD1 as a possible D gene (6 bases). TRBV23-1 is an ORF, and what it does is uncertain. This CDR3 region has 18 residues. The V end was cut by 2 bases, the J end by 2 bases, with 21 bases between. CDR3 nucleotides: TGCGCCAGCAGTCAAAACCCCCGGACAGCGCGCAGGAACTATGGCTACACCTTC. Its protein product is CASSQNPRTARRNYGYTF.

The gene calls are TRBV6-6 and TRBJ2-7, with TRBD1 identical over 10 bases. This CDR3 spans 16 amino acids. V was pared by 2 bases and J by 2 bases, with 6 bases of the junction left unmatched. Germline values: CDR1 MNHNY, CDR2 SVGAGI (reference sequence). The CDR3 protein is CASSYGTGASTYEQYF. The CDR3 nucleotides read TGTGCCAGCAGTTACGGGACAGGGGCTTCTACCTACGAGCAGTACTTC.

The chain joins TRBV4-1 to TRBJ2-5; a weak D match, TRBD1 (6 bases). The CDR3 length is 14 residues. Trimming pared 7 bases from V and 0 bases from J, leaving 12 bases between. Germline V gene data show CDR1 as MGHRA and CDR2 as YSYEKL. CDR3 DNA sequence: TGCGCCAGCAAGGACAGAGGAAACCAAGAGACCCAGTACTTC. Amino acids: CASKDRGNQETQYF.

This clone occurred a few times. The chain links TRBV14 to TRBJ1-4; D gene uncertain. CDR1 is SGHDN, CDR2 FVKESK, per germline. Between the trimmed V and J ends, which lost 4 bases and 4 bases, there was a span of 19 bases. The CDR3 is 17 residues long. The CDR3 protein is CASSPSRMVAVNEKLFF. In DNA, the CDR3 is TGTGCCAGCAGCCCCTCAAGGATGGTGGCGGTTAATGAAAAACTGTTTTTT.